This T cell receptor beta chain was identified in a study of T cells after yellow fever vaccination. Study-wide context: When fractions had low cell numbers, they were prepared with SMART-Seq v4 Ultra Low Input. Study-level findings and limits: The secondary response peaked faster, at day 5 versus 15, but was weaker. Researchers cautioned that FACS-sorted repertoires could harbor abundant clonotypes contaminating from the bulk population. Across the CD4 and CD8 compartments, a small share of clonotypes was present in both.

TCRdb analysed the 5' RACE reads with MiXCR anew, one entry per CDR3 protein. The data hold 450,000 to 600,000 distinct CDR3 sequences, with approximately 13% observed a single time. This clonotype was picked up a small number of times. Its target is unknown. This specimen was PBMCs, taken on the day of the yellow fever booster vaccination. The clonotype originates from a young man who received the YFV17D yellow fever vaccine.

Here the CDR3 DNA reads TGTGCTAGTGGTTTGTACGGGGCCGAGCAGTACTTC. Translated, it gives CASGLYGAEQYF. The chain is built from TRBV12-5 and TRBJ2-7, with D perhaps being TRBD1 or TRBD2 (5 bases each). The CDR3 extends over 12 amino acids. Germline V CDR1 and CDR2: LGHNT, FRNRAP. V was shortened by 2 bases and J by 6 bases, with 8 bases between the two germline ends.